Below are 27 T cell receptor beta chains sequenced from a single sample in a study of blood T cell repertoires in COVID-19. Sequencing was performed with immunoSEQ multiplex PCR; in TCRdb, only in-frame clones are kept and a portion is missing. Of approximately 190,000 clones in the sample, more than 85% were seen once. Material for sequencing was PBMCs or T cells enriched from blood (not recorded which). The receptors derive from a woman in her forties in a cohort exposed to, infected with or recovered from COVID-19 (not recorded which).

The chain uses TRBV29-1 and TRBJ1-5, with a possible D match to TRBD1 (6 bases). V dropped 6 bases and J dropped 0 bases, with 12 bases sitting between them. The CDR3 is 14 amino acids. Germline-derived CDR1 and CDR2 are SQVTM and ANQGSEA. The chain's CDR3 is CSVATGYSNQPQHF. The CDR3 DNA reads as TGCAGCGTAGCGACAGGCTATAGCAATCAGCCCCAGCATTTT.

V gene TRBV11-2 combines with J gene TRBJ1-6; 7 bases fit TRBD1. V lost 5 bases to trimming and J lost 12 bases; unmatched junction nucleotides: 4. The CDR3 is 12 residues long. Germline V gene sequence: CDR1 SGHAT, CDR2 FQNNGV. The CDR3 nucleotides read TGTGCCAGCAGCGACCACAGGGGACCCCTCCACTTT. Protein product: CASSDHRGPLHF. The variable domain in full, with the rest retrieved from reference TRBV11-2 and TRBJ1-6, is EAGVAQSPRYKIIEKRQSVAFWCNPISGHATLYWYQQILGQGPKLLIQFQNNGVVDDSQLPKDRFSAERLKGVDSTLKIQPAKLEDSAVYLCASSDHRGPLHFGNGTRLTVT.

The chain joins TRBV28 to TRBJ1-1; 7 bases are a match to TRBD1. CDR1 and CDR2 (germline): MDHEN, SYDVKM. This CDR3 spans 15 amino acids. V was pared by 4 bases and J by 1 base, with 6 bases of the junction left unmatched. DNA for the CDR3: TGTGCCAGCAGTTCGACAGGGTACGGGAACACTGAAGCTTTCTTT. Translation: CASSSTGYGNTEAFF.

The count of this clone is one. This chain uses TRBV3-1 (or the pseudogene TRBV3-2) with TRBJ1-5; D gene ambiguous. Between the trimmed V and J ends, which lost 1 base and 0 bases, there was a span of 4 bases. Germline lookup yields CDR1 LGHDT and CDR2 YNNKEL (reference sequence). The CDR3 is 14 residues long. The CDR3 coding sequence is TGTGCCAGCAGCCAAGCACATAGCAATCAGCCCCAGCATTTT. Translation gives CASSQAHSNQPQHF.

The rearrangement uses TRBV5-4 and TRBJ1-5; tentatively, D is TRBD1 (6 bases). Trimming removed 4 bases from V and 6 bases from J, with 14 bases in between. This CDR3 has 14 amino acids. Germline V gene lookup returns CDR1 SGHNT and CDR2 YYREEE (reference sequence). CDR3 DNA: TGTGCCAGCAGCCGGAGGGGGGGCGGTCAGCCCCAGCATTTT. Residues: CASSRRGGGQPQHF.

The J gene is TRBJ2-1, the V gene TRBV5-4, with 10 positions matching TRBD2. Trimming cost V 0 bases and J 10 bases; bases outside gene matches: 4. Germline V lookup: CDR1 SGHNT, CDR2 YYREEE (reference sequence). This CDR3 is 14 amino acids long. For the CDR3, the DNA is TGTGCCAGCAGCTTGGGACTAGCGGGTGTCGAGCAGTTCTTC. This encodes CASSLGLAGVEQFF.

CDR3 nucleotide sequence: TGTGCCAGCAGCTTATTGAGGGAGCAGTTCTTC. It codes for CASSLLREQFF. This rearrangement joins TRBV7-9 to TRBJ2-1, with unresolved D. The V gene's germline CDR1 is SEHNR and CDR2 FQNEAQ (reference sequence). The CDR3 has 11 residues. Trimming stripped 2 bases from V and 10 bases from J, with 6 bases between.

The CDR3 nucleotides are TGTGCCAGCAGTTTAGGGGCTAGCGTAGGCACAGATACGCAGTATTTT. Its protein is CASSLGASVGTDTQYF. V is TRBV27 and J is TRBJ2-3, with D perhaps TRBD2 (6 bases). This CDR3 has 16 amino acids. The germline V gene has CDR1 MNHEY and CDR2 SMNVEV (reference sequence). V was trimmed by 2 bases and J by 1 base, leaving 13 bases between them.

The genes are TRBV10-2 and TRBJ2-1; D is unclear. The germline gives CDR1 WSHSY, CDR2 SAAADI. This CDR3 is 13 amino acids long. Trimming removed 1 base from V and 7 bases from J, with 8 bases in between. The CDR3 loop is CASSEWSVNEQFF. CDR3 nucleotide sequence: TGCGCCAGCAGTGAGTGGAGTGTGAATGAGCAGTTCTTC.

The chain employs TRBV5-1 and TRBJ2-3; D is uncertain. The V end lost 0 bases, the J end lost 5 bases, and 4 bases lay between the germline ends. This CDR3 is 12 amino acids long. Germline CDR1 and CDR2: SGHRS and YFSETQ. The CDR3 protein is CASSLGRDTQYF. The CDR3 DNA sequence: TGCGCCAGCAGCTTGGGCAGAGATACGCAGTATTTT.

V is TRBV20-1 and J is TRBJ1-1; D is ambiguous. The V gene lost 6 bases and the J gene lost 3 bases, with 8 bases spanning the gap. This CDR3 spans 11 amino acids. Germline CDR1 reads DFQATT; CDR2 reads SNEGSKA (reference sequence). The CDR3 spells CSARVYTEAFF. The CDR3 DNA is TGCAGTGCCCGGGTTTACACTGAAGCTTTCTTT.

This sequence joins TRBV27 and TRBJ2-6; 11 bases are a match to TRBD1. Trimming cost V 4 bases and J 3 bases; bases outside gene matches: 2. The CDR3 sequence is 16 residues long. Germline loops: CDR1 MNHEY, CDR2 SMNVEV (reference sequence). The CDR3 region has the DNA TGTGCCAGCAGTTGGACAGGGGGCGTTGGGGCCAACGTCCTGACTTTC. It is translated as CASSWTGGVGANVLTF.

This clone came up a few times. This chain uses TRBV13 with TRBJ2-2; D is uncertain. CDR1 is PRHDT, CDR2 FYEKMQ, per germline (reference sequence). The CDR3 is made up of 13 amino acids. V was pared by 6 bases and J by 1 base, with 6 bases between. The CDR3 here is CASSLVNTGELFF. Written as DNA, the CDR3 is TGTGCCAGCAGTCTAGTGAACACCGGGGAGCTGTTTTTT.

This clone occurred a few times. V is TRBV10-3 and J is TRBJ1-1; a weak D match, TRBD1 (6 bases). V was pared by 2 bases and J by 7 bases, with 17 bases between. Germline lookup yields CDR1 ENHRY and CDR2 SYGVKD. The CDR3 has 15 amino acids. The CDR3 protein is CAISETRAQGGEAFF. CDR3 DNA sequence: TGTGCCATCAGTGAGACCCGGGCCCAAGGGGGTGAAGCTTTCTTT.

CDR3 amino acids: CASSYSSTGVNTEAFF. The CDR3 coding sequence is TGTGCCAGCAGTTACTCATCGACAGGGGTGAACACTGAAGCTTTCTTT. V usage is TRBV6-5 and J usage is TRBJ1-1; 8 nucleotides agree with TRBD1. The germline V gene has CDR1 MNHEY and CDR2 SVGAGI. The CDR3 loop spans 16 amino acids. The V and J ends lost 0 bases and 0 bases, in that order; junction bases with no gene match: 3.

The chain uses TRBV11-2 and TRBJ2-5; TRBD2 agrees at 10 bases. The germline gives CDR1 SGHAT, CDR2 FQNNGV. The CDR3 is 17 residues long. After removal of 1 base from V and 3 bases from J, the junction contained 8 bases not matched to a gene. CDR3 nucleotide sequence: TGTGCCAGCAGCTTAGGACACGGGACTAGCGTTGAAGAGACCCAGTACTTC. Protein product: CASSLGHGTSVEETQYF.

The rearrangement uses TRBV19 and TRBJ1-1; 7 bases fit TRBD1. Germline lookup yields CDR1 LNHDA and CDR2 SQIVND (reference sequence). V was pared by 5 bases and J by 1 base, with 7 bases of the junction left unmatched. This CDR3 is 15 amino acids long. Here the CDR3 DNA reads TGTGCCAGTAGTTCTCTGACAGGGTGGAACACTGAAGCTTTCTTT. It is translated as CASSSLTGWNTEAFF.

This clone was observed once. V and J are TRBV24-1 and TRBJ1-1; D is ambiguous. Germline V lookup: CDR1 KGHDR, CDR2 SFDVKD. CDR3 length equals 13 residues. Between the trimmed V and J ends, which lost 3 bases and 4 bases, there was a span of 8 bases. CDR3 loop: CATSDSRGTEAFF. The CDR3 DNA reads as TGTGCCACCAGTGATAGCCGGGGCACTGAAGCTTTCTTT.

This chain links TRBV7-2 with TRBJ1-2; 8 bases are a match to TRBD1. J gave up 2 bases and V 4 bases, and 3 bases lay outside the gene matches. The germline CDR1 and CDR2 sequences are SGHTA and FQGNSA. CDR3 length: 14 amino acids. The CDR3 nucleotides are TGTGCCAGCAGCTACCGGACAGGGAACTATGGCTACACCTTC. The encoded protein is CASSYRTGNYGYTF.

The chain joins TRBV4-1 to TRBJ1-1; D unclear. Germline CDR1 MGHRA, CDR2 YSYEKL. There are 13 residues in the CDR3. Trimming removed 4 bases from V and 1 base from J, with 7 bases in between. CDR3 nucleotide sequence: TGCGCCAGCAGCCTAAATTGGAACACTGAAGCTTTCTTT. This gives the protein CASSLNWNTEAFF.

The chain is built from TRBV6-5 and TRBJ2-2; TRBD2 matches 7 bases. The V and J ends lost 3 bases and 0 bases, in that order; junction bases with no gene match: 4. Germline V gene data show CDR1 as MNHEY and CDR2 as SVGAGI. The CDR3 length is 16 residues. Here the CDR3 DNA reads TGTGCCAGCAGTTATGGGGGGGAAGCGAACACCGGGGAGCTGTTTTTT. Translating it yields CASSYGGEANTGELFF.

The rearrangement uses TRBV2 and TRBJ1-1, with a weak D call TRBD1 (5 bases). V was cut by 6 bases and J by 6 bases, with 8 bases left in between. Per the germline V gene, CDR1 is SNHLY and CDR2 is FYNNEI. CDR3 length: 11 amino acids. Here the CDR3 DNA reads TGTGCCAGCAGCGACAGAGCTGAAGCTTTCTTT. Its protein product is CASSDRAEAFF.

This chain connects TRBV6-5 to TRBJ2-1; 7 positions match TRBD1. The germline gives CDR1 MNHEY, CDR2 SVGAGI. V was pared by 6 bases and J by 5 bases, with 7 bases of the junction left unmatched. The CDR3 loop spans 14 amino acids. CDR3 sequence reads: CASRVNRGNNEQFF. The CDR3, as DNA: TGTGCCAGCAGGGTAAACAGGGGAAACAATGAGCAGTTCTTC.

The chain's CDR3 is CASSEYEAGDTGELFF. CDR3 sequence (DNA): TGTGCCAGCAGTGAATACGAGGCGGGGGATACCGGGGAGCTGTTTTTT. The V gene is TRBV25-1, the J gene TRBJ2-2; TRBD2 aligns across 7 bases. Germline trimming cut 0 bases from V and 5 bases from J; bases unmatched to any gene: 6. The CDR3 has 16 residues. Germline CDR1 and CDR2: MGHDK and SYGVNS.

The chain joins TRBV6-4 to TRBJ1-2; maybe TRBD1 (5 bases). Trimming left V 0 bases short and J 5 bases short, with 7 bases between. Germline loops: CDR1 MRHNA, CDR2 SNTAGT. The CDR3 consists of 13 residues. CDR3 amino acids: CASSDSAGYGYTF. The CDR3 bases are TGTGCCAGCAGTGACTCGGCAGGGTATGGCTACACCTTC.

The rearrangement joins TRBV5-5 to TRBJ1-1, with TRBD1 as a possible D gene (5 bases). Looked up from germline, CDR1 is SGHKS and CDR2 is YYEKEE (reference sequence). The ends were cut back, 2 bases at V and 5 bases at J, with 13 bases in the middle. The CDR3 runs 14 residues. CDR3 protein: CASSFWTGETEAFF. The CDR3 DNA reads as TGTGCCAGCAGCTTCTGGACGGGGGAAACTGAAGCTTTCTTT.

This chain uses TRBV11-2 with TRBJ1-6; 9 positions agree with TRBD1. Germline V gene data show CDR1 as SGHAT and CDR2 as FQNNGV. The junction had 5 bases not matched to a gene; V was cut back by 1 base and J by 10 bases. The CDR3 runs 15 residues. Written as DNA, the CDR3 is TGTGCCAGCAGCTTAGGGGACAGGGTGGGGTCACCCCTCCACTTT. Translated: CASSLGDRVGSPLHF.